These 22 T cell receptor beta chains came from one sample sequenced in a study of cytotoxic CD8 clonotypes in ibrutinib-treated CLL (dated by TCRdb to 2020 to 2023). The library came from the immunoSEQ multiplex PCR assay. In TCRdb, the immuneACCESS table is reduced to in-frame sequences with V and J assigned. These tables do not hold every clone; where another copy was compared, an unresolved V gene accounts for under half, and the others remain unexplained. The table for this sample lists some 200,000 clones; roughly 65% of them were counted only once. The ten largest clones capture 5.9% of the sample. This specimen's time point label, interpreted: 12 months on ibrutinib. This specimen was PBMCs, taken after 12 months of ibrutinib treatment. These receptors were collected from a human donor with chronic lymphocytic leukemia.

This chain connects TRBV30 to TRBJ2-7; 8 bases are shared with TRBD1. Germline V CDR1 and CDR2: GTSNPN, SVGIG (reference sequence). Trimming removed 0 bases from V and 4 bases from J; junction bases left unmatched: 8. This CDR3 has 15 residues. CDR3 in amino acids: CAWSVGGTGQYEQYF. The CDR3 DNA reads as TGTGCCTGGAGTGTAGGCGGGACAGGTCAATACGAGCAGTACTTC.

The V call is TRBV4-2, the J call TRBJ1-3; D might be TRBD1 (5 bases). The CDR3 runs to 17 residues. Germline lookup yields CDR1 LGHNA and CDR2 YNFKEQ. Between the trimmed V and J ends, which lost 0 bases and 0 bases, there was a span of 12 bases. The CDR3 DNA reads as TGTGCCAGCAGCCAAGATCAACGGACATACTCTGGAAACACCATATATTTT. This translates into CASSQDQRTYSGNTIYF.

The chain combines TRBV11-2 with TRBJ1-2, with D perhaps matching TRBD1 (6 bases). The CDR3 length is 13 residues. Trimming pared 6 bases from V and 4 bases from J, leaving 12 bases between. Germline CDR1 and CDR2: SGHAT and FQNNGV. The CDR3 DNA is TGTGCCAGCAGGCGAGGGGGAGGCTATGGCTACACCTTC. Encoded protein: CASRRGGGYGYTF.

This clone was seen a single time. The rearrangement links TRBV30 to TRBJ2-7; 7 positions agree with TRBD2. CDR3 length equals 12 residues. Trimming cost V 4 bases and J 3 bases; bases outside gene matches: 3. CDR1 and CDR2 from the germline V gene are GTSNPN and SVGIG (reference sequence). The DNA for the CDR3 is TGTGCCTGGAAGCGGGATTTCTACGAGCAGTACTTC. Residues: CAWKRDFYEQYF.

The V gene is TRBV11-1, the J gene TRBJ1-5; D possibly corresponds to TRBD1 (5 bases). CDR1 is SGHAT and CDR2 is FQDESV in the germline V gene (reference sequence). The CDR3 is 15 residues long. Trimming removed 1 base at V and 5 bases at J, with 12 bases between. The CDR3 DNA follows: TGTGCCAGCAGCTTAGGCAGGGCGAACGATCAGCCCCAGCATTTT. This gives the protein CASSLGRANDQPQHF.

This clone has a handful of counts. The gene calls are TRBV30 and TRBJ1-1; D remains unclear. Germline assignment: CDR1 GTSNPN and CDR2 SVGIG (reference sequence). The germline V and J ends were trimmed by 2 bases and 6 bases, with 10 bases remaining between them. The CDR3 is 12 residues long. The CDR3 loop is CAWSLGFAEAFF. CDR3 DNA: TGTGCCTGGAGTTTGGGGTTTGCTGAAGCTTTCTTT.

This clone was seen only a few times. The chain joins TRBV6-5 to TRBJ1-1, with no clear D. The CDR3 is 12 amino acids. Trimming pared 6 bases from V and 4 bases from J, leaving 9 bases between. The germline V gene encodes CDR1 MNHEY and CDR2 SVGAGI. The CDR3 DNA follows: TGTGCCAGCAGCTCAGCCCTCACTGAAGCTTTCTTT. Translated, it gives CASSSALTEAFF.

The V gene is TRBV27, the J gene TRBJ1-2; D might be TRBD1 (6 bases). The ends were cut back, 2 bases at V and 4 bases at J, with 17 bases in the middle. Germline CDR1 MNHEY, CDR2 SMNVEV (reference sequence). The CDR3 covers 16 residues. CDR3 DNA: TGTGCCAGCAGTTTAACCCCCGGGGGCCTGGGCTATGGCTACACCTTC. It yields the protein CASSLTPGGLGYGYTF.

This clone was found many times. V and J are TRBV5-1 and TRBJ1-1; possible D gene TRBD1, 5 bases. The CDR3 consists of 14 residues. Per germline, CDR1 SGHRS and CDR2 YFSETQ. Trimming cost V 1 base and J 0 bases, with 7 bases left between them. CDR3 in amino acids: CASSLRGLNTEAFF. CDR3 nucleotide sequence: TGCGCCAGCAGCTTGCGGGGCCTGAACACTGAAGCTTTCTTT.

This clone was observed a few times. The genes are TRBV7-2 and TRBJ1-2; TRBD1 matches 9 bases. The CDR3 sequence is 17 residues long. Looked up from germline, CDR1 is SGHTA and CDR2 is FQGNSA. J gave up 2 bases and V 5 bases, and 12 bases lay outside the gene matches. CDR3 loop: CASSPRMTGGRNYGYTF. CDR3 DNA: TGTGCCAGCAGCCCGAGGATGACAGGGGGGAGAAACTATGGCTACACCTTC. The whole variable domain, filled in from reference TRBV7-2 and TRBJ1-2, reads GAGVSQSPSNKVTEKGKDVELRCDPISGHTALYWYRQSLGQGLEFLIYFQGNSAPDKSGLPSDRFSAERTGGSVSTLTIQRTQQEDSAVYLCASSPRMTGGRNYGYTFGSGTRLTVV.

V and J are TRBV30 and TRBJ2-3; 8 nucleotides align to TRBD1. This CDR3 comprises 14 residues. Germline lookup yields CDR1 GTSNPN and CDR2 SVGIG (reference sequence). The trim removed 3 bases at V and 1 base at J, leaving 3 bases unmatched. The CDR3 DNA is TGTGCCTGGAGCTCGGGACAGGGCACAGATACGCAGTATTTT. Encoded protein: CAWSSGQGTDTQYF. Filled out from reference TRBV30 and TRBJ2-3, the complete variable domain reads SQTIHQWPATLVQPVGSPLSLECTVEGTSNPNLYWYRQAAGRGLQLLFYSVGIGQISSEVPQNLSASRPQDRQFILSSKKLLLSDSGFYLCAWSSGQGTDTQYFGPGTRLTVL.

The chain links TRBV9 to TRBJ2-2, with a weak D call TRBD2 (6 bases). V was shortened by 4 bases and J by 0 bases, with 13 bases between the two germline ends. The CDR3 consists of 16 residues. Germline V CDR1 and CDR2: SGDLS, YYNGEE. The CDR3 DNA reads as TGTGCCAGCAGCTCCCAACTAGCAGCGAACACCGGGGAGCTGTTTTTT. It yields the protein CASSSQLAANTGELFF.

This chain uses TRBV28 with TRBJ1-2; possible D gene TRBD1, 6 bases. The ends were cut back, 6 bases at V and 9 bases at J, with 14 bases in the middle. There are 12 residues in the CDR3. CDR1 and CDR2 from the germline V gene are MDHEN and SYDVKM. The CDR3 DNA sequence: TGTGCCAGCAGCCTCAGGCAGGGGAGCTACACCTTC. It translates to CASSLRQGSYTF.

This clone was detected only once. The chain combines TRBV7-1 with TRBJ1-1; D call uncertain. TRBV7-1 is recorded as an ORF, its role being uncertain. V lost 4 bases and J lost 0, with 12 bases in between. This CDR3 contains 15 residues. CDR3 bases: TGTGCCAGCAGCTTAGCTGGGAACATGAACACTGAAGCTTTCTTT. Protein: CASSLAGNMNTEAFF.

The V and J genes are TRBV27 and TRBJ1-6; the D is unclear. Germline loops: CDR1 MNHEY, CDR2 SMNVEV (reference sequence). The CDR3 is 12 residues long. The V and J ends lost 1 base and 5 bases respectively, with 0 bases between them. CDR3 DNA: TGTGCCAGCAGTTTATATAATTCACCCCTCCACTTT. Amino acids: CASSLYNSPLHF.

The V gene is TRBV9, the J gene TRBJ1-2, with D perhaps TRBD1 (6 bases). The V gene lost 0 bases and the J gene lost 8 bases, with 14 bases spanning the gap. The CDR3 loop spans 14 amino acids. From germline, CDR1 is SGDLS and CDR2 YYNGEE. CDR3 in DNA: TGTGCCAGCAGCGTAGAACAGGGTCTGGGAGGCTACACCTTC. This encodes CASSVEQGLGGYTF.

The chain joins TRBV30 to TRBJ1-2, with 7 positions matching TRBD1. Trimming took 1 base from V and 7 from J; bases not matched to a gene: 9. CDR3 length: 14 residues. The germline gives CDR1 GTSNPN, CDR2 SVGIG (reference sequence). CDR3 nucleotide sequence: TGTGCCTGGAGTGCACAGACAGGGATTGGTGGCTACACCTTC. It is translated as CAWSAQTGIGGYTF.

The rearrangement links TRBV4-3 to TRBJ2-7, with 10 bases aligning to TRBD1. This CDR3 has 15 amino acids. The V and J ends lost 0 bases and 9 bases, in that order; junction bases with no gene match: 8. From germline, CDR1 is LGHNA and CDR2 YSLEER. The CDR3 DNA reads as TGCGCCAGCAGCCAAGATTTGGGACAGGGGAGGGTGCAGTACTTC. As protein: CASSQDLGQGRVQYF.

This chain joins TRBV6-5 and TRBJ2-5; D is unclear. The CDR3 runs to 11 residues. The germline V gene has CDR1 MNHEY and CDR2 SVGAGI. V gave up 11 bases and J gave up 7 bases, with 14 bases separating them. CDR3 loop: CASSVGVTQYF. The CDR3 DNA sequence: TGTGCCTCCTCTGTGGGTGTGACCCAGTACTTC.

This clone was seen only a few times. The chain has TRBV30 and TRBJ1-6; D possibly corresponds to TRBD1 (5 bases). V dropped 0 bases and J dropped 9 bases, with 12 bases sitting between them. Looked up from germline, CDR1 is GTSNPN and CDR2 is SVGIG (reference sequence). The CDR3 length is 14 residues. The CDR3 reads CAWSVNRGSSPLHF. CDR3 in DNA: TGTGCCTGGAGTGTAAATCGGGGCAGTTCACCCCTCCACTTT.

This chain connects TRBV6-6 to TRBJ2-1; possible D gene TRBD1, 5 bases. The V gene lost 6 bases and the J gene lost 6 bases, with 9 bases spanning the gap. This CDR3 contains 12 residues. Germline assignment: CDR1 MNHNY and CDR2 SVGAGI (reference sequence). The CDR3 DNA reads TGTGCCAGCAGAGAACAGGTCAATGAGCAGTTCTTC. Translation gives CASREQVNEQFF.

The genes are TRBV25-1 and TRBJ2-7; possibly TRBD1 for D (5 bases). Deletions cut 7 bases from V and 3 bases from J, with 16 bases between. Looked up from germline, CDR1 is MGHDK and CDR2 is SYGVNS. The CDR3 totals 14 residues. The CDR3 spells CASKGAGNFYEQYF. CDR3 in DNA: TGTGCCAGCAAAGGGGCCGGTAACTTCTACGAGCAGTACTTC.